This TCR beta chain is from a study of T cell responses to AZD1222 COVID-19 vaccine. Study-level results: Nearly half of spike-specific TCRs reportedly target variant regions that are unmutated in the B.1.351 and B.1.1.7 variants.

In the case of this clone: Its antigen is not identified.

Profiled with immunoSEQ multiplex PCR; TCRdb holds only in-frame clones, not every one. The sample shows about 130,000 clones, 89% of them seen only once. Losses at the gene ends were 2 bases for V and 3 bases for J; bases not matched to a gene: 10. Per germline, CDR1 KGHSH and CDR2 LQKENI. The CDR3 loop spans 17 amino acids. The receptor was derived from an adult in good health. The V and J genes are TRBV18 and TRBJ2-7, with TRBD1 matching 10 bases. The starting material was peripheral blood, obtained on day 0 of AZD1222 vaccination. The CDR3 protein is CASSPLTGGGMFYEQYF. Written as DNA, the CDR3 is TGTGCCAGCTCACCATTGACAGGGGGCGGGATGTTCTACGAGCAGTACTTC.